These 32 T cell receptor beta chains came from one sample sequenced in a study of shared clonotypes between healthy human individuals. Method: immunoSEQ multiplex PCR; TCRdb's copy keeps in-frame clones and lacks some. The table lists more than 600,000 clones, approximately 90% of them singletons, with 24% in the top ten. Naive CD8 populations comprised CD45RO-negative cells positively selected for CCR7, excluding terminally differentiated effector memory CD45RA+ cells. The material sequenced was naive CD8+ T cells sorted from blood. The receptors originated from a man under 40 in good health.

This sequence joins TRBV27 and TRBJ2-5; D perhaps matches TRBD1 (6 bases). CDR1 is MNHEY and CDR2 is SMNVEV in the germline V gene (reference sequence). The V gene lost 1 base and the J gene lost 3 bases, with 9 bases spanning the gap. CDR3 length: 14 amino acids. DNA of the CDR3: TGTGCCAGCAGTTTATTGGGACAAGAAGAGACCCAGTACTTC. This translates into CASSLLGQEETQYF.

The rearrangement links TRBV28 to TRBJ2-1, with TRBD2 identical over 8 bases. The V and J ends lost 6 bases and 0 bases, in that order; junction bases with no gene match: 7. Germline lookup yields CDR1 MDHEN and CDR2 SYDVKM. This CDR3 is built from 16 residues. Written as DNA, the CDR3 is TGTGCCAGCAGCTGGATGCGGGAGGCCTCCTACAATGAGCAGTTCTTC. Residues: CASSWMREASYNEQFF.

The J gene is TRBJ2-1, the V gene TRBV6-1; unclear D gene. CDR1 and CDR2 (germline): MNHNS, SASEGT. Between the trimmed V and J ends, which lost 0 bases and 6 bases, there was a span of 9 bases. The CDR3 is made up of 14 amino acids. CDR3 DNA: TGTGCCAGCAGTGAAGCTAGGCTGAGCAATGAGCAGTTCTTC. This sequence encodes CASSEARLSNEQFF.

The V call is TRBV7-2, the J call TRBJ2-1, with TRBD1 matching 11 bases. The V gene end was trimmed by 4 bases and the J gene end by 6 bases; junction bases not matched to a gene: 8. Germline CDR1 and CDR2: SGHTA and FQGNSA. The CDR3 is 16 amino acids. The CDR3: CASSSISGTGGNEQFF. CDR3 sequence (DNA): TGTGCCAGCAGCTCAATCAGCGGGACAGGGGGCAATGAGCAGTTCTTC.

The gene calls are TRBV6-1 and TRBJ2-7; no clear D gene. CDR3 length equals 13 residues. V was trimmed by 8 bases and J by 3 bases, leaving 14 bases between them. In germline, CDR1 is MNHNS, CDR2 SASEGT. The CDR3 spells CASRRKMVYEQYF. In DNA, the CDR3 is TGTGCCAGCCGTCGGAAAATGGTCTACGAGCAGTACTTC.

This clone has just one count. V and J are TRBV25-1 and TRBJ2-1; maybe TRBD1 (6 bases). Germline CDR1 reads MGHDK; CDR2 reads SYGVNS. The CDR3 contains 18 residues. The V and J ends lost 3 bases and 3 bases respectively, with 21 bases between them. Here the CDR3 reads CASSDINVTPRGYNEQFF. CDR3 sequence (DNA): TGTGCCAGCAGTGATATTAACGTGACCCCCAGGGGCTACAATGAGCAGTTCTTC.

V is TRBV18 and J is TRBJ2-5; perhaps D is TRBD1 or TRBD2 (5 bases each). Trimming took off 3 bases at V and 5 bases at J, with 16 bases between the two ends. This CDR3 has 15 residues. CDR1 KGHSH and CDR2 LQKENI come from the germline V gene. DNA of the CDR3: TGTGCCAGCTCACCCTACCAGGGAGTCGAGGAGACCCAGTACTTC. Protein sequence: CASSPYQGVEETQYF.

This clone has just one count. This chain joins TRBV18 and TRBJ2-7; TRBD2 matches 9 bases. The CDR3 length is 15 residues. The J segment lost 0 bases and the V segment lost 0 bases, leaving 0 bases of the junction unmatched. Germline lookup yields CDR1 KGHSH and CDR2 LQKENI. The CDR3, as DNA: TGTGCCAGCTCACCACCTAGCGGGGGCTCCTACGAGCAGTACTTC. This codes for CASSPPSGGSYEQYF.

The V and J genes are TRBV5-6 and TRBJ2-7; no definite D call. The V gene lost 3 bases and the J gene lost 5 bases, with 12 bases spanning the gap. CDR3 length: 13 residues. Germline V gives CDR1 SGHDT, CDR2 YYEEEE. CDR3 protein: CASSYGPSNEQYF. The CDR3 nucleotides read TGTGCCAGCAGCTATGGGCCCTCTAACGAGCAGTACTTC.

This clone was picked up a small number of times. The same CDR3 can be traced to other DNA sequences in this sample. The rearrangement uses TRBV19 and TRBJ2-7, with 10 bases identical to TRBD1. The germline V gene encodes CDR1 LNHDA and CDR2 SQIVND (reference sequence). This CDR3 spans 14 amino acids. Trimming cost V 3 bases and J 2 bases; bases outside gene matches: 1. The CDR3 here is CASSIGTGAYEQYF. CDR3 nucleotide sequence: TGTGCCAGTAGTATCGGGACAGGGGCCTACGAGCAGTACTTC.

V gene TRBV4-1 combines with J gene TRBJ1-2; D possibly corresponds to TRBD1 (5 bases). The ends were cut back, 0 bases at V and 7 bases at J, with 12 bases in the middle. This CDR3 comprises 14 residues. Per germline, CDR1 MGHRA and CDR2 YSYEKL. The CDR3, as DNA: TGCGCCAGCAGCCAAGAGGGGGTCCTGGGTGGCTACACCTTC. Translated: CASSQEGVLGGYTF.

This chain uses TRBV7-9 with TRBJ1-4, with 7 bases fitting TRBD1. The CDR3 spans 16 residues. Trimming cost V 3 bases and J 7 bases; bases outside gene matches: 11. Germline lookup yields CDR1 SEHNR and CDR2 FQNEAQ (reference sequence). The CDR3 nucleotides are TGTGCCAGCAGCTTCAGATCTACAGGGGTGTCTGAAAAACTGTTTTTT. Its translation: CASSFRSTGVSEKLFF.

This chain uses TRBV2 with TRBJ2-3; D remains ambiguous. This CDR3 comprises 15 residues. CDR1 is SNHLY and CDR2 is FYNNEI in the germline V gene. V lost 1 base to trimming and J lost 4 bases, with 12 bases between them. The CDR3 spells CASSEVVSGADTQYF. DNA of the CDR3: TGTGCCAGCAGTGAAGTAGTTTCGGGTGCAGATACGCAGTATTTT.

This chain's CDR3 is CASSQGVAGGLSEQFF. In nucleotides, the CDR3 is TGCGCCAGCAGCCAGGGAGTAGCGGGAGGGCTGAGTGAGCAGTTCTTC. This sequence joins TRBV4-3 and TRBJ2-1, with 11 bases identical to TRBD2. The CDR3 is made up of 16 amino acids. CDR1 LGHNA and CDR2 YSLEER come from the germline V gene. The V gene end was trimmed by 3 bases and the J gene end by 9 bases; junction bases not matched to a gene: 10.

The J gene is TRBJ2-2, the V gene TRBV27, with D possibly TRBD1 on 5 matching bases. The germline V gene has CDR1 MNHEY and CDR2 SMNVEV (reference sequence). The germline V and J ends were trimmed by 3 bases and 7 bases, with 9 bases remaining between them. This CDR3 spans 13 amino acids. Here the CDR3 reads CASSFWGDGELFF. In nucleotides, the CDR3 is TGTGCCAGCAGTTTTTGGGGCGACGGGGAGCTGTTTTTT.

The chain couples TRBV7-8 to TRBJ2-2; TRBD1 agrees at 8 bases. The CDR3 is 16 amino acids. The germline gives CDR1 SGHVS, CDR2 FQNEAQ. V was clipped by 5 bases and J by 3 bases; unmatched bases: 8. The CDR3 DNA sequence: TGTGCCAGCAGCCTAAGACAGGGGCCGGACACCGGGGAGCTGTTTTTT. This codes for CASSLRQGPDTGELFF.

The rearrangement links TRBV11-3 to TRBJ2-3, with D perhaps TRBD1 (6 bases). V was pared by 6 bases and J by 2 bases, with 9 bases between. The CDR3 is 13 residues long. Germline CDR1 is SGHNT and CDR2 is YENEEA. CDR3 bases: TGTGCCAGCAGTCAGGGGACCACAGATACGCAGTATTTT. Translation: CASSQGTTDTQYF.

This chain uses TRBV4-1 with TRBJ1-1; D is undetermined. This CDR3 region has 16 residues. V was trimmed by 3 bases and J by 1 base, leaving 15 bases between them. Germline loops: CDR1 MGHRA, CDR2 YSYEKL. The DNA of the CDR3 is TGCGCCAGCAGCCAGAGACCAGGTCGAGGGAACACTGAAGCTTTCTTT. This codes for CASSQRPGRGNTEAFF.

This clone showed up just once. The V call is TRBV7-3, the J call TRBJ2-1, with D perhaps TRBD1 or TRBD2 (5 bases each). The V gene lost 2 bases and the J gene lost 4 bases, with 21 bases spanning the gap. Germline CDR1 SGHTA, CDR2 FQGTGA. The CDR3 has 18 residues. This CDR3 reads CASSLPQSGPTEYNEQFF. In DNA, the CDR3 is TGTGCCAGCAGCTTACCCCAGTCGGGACCCACCGAATACAATGAGCAGTTCTTC.

The chain recombines TRBV28 with TRBJ1-1; 7 bases are shared with TRBD1. The CDR3 contains 17 residues. Germline V lookup: CDR1 MDHEN, CDR2 SYDVKM. Trimming took 5 bases from V and 4 from J; bases not matched to a gene: 16. The CDR3 region has the DNA TGTGCCAGCAGTGGAGGAGGCAGGGGGGAGTTGAGCACTGAAGCTTTCTTT. Translated, it gives CASSGGGRGELSTEAFF.

This clone was observed a few times. This sequence joins TRBV7-9 and TRBJ1-1; D might be TRBD1 (5 bases). Germline V CDR1 and CDR2: SEHNR, FQNEAQ (reference sequence). The V and J ends lost 5 bases and 12 bases respectively, with 19 bases between them. This CDR3 is built from 13 residues. CDR3 nucleotides: TGTGCCAGCAGCCCCAAAGGGGAGTTTGGAACTTTCTTT. This translates into CASSPKGEFGTFF. The full variable domain, completed using reference TRBV7-9 and TRBJ1-1, is DTGVSQNPRHKITKRGQNVTFRCDPISEHNRLYWYRQTLGQGPEFLTYFQNEAQLEKSRLLSDRFSAERPKGSFSTLEIQRTEQGDSAMYLCASSPKGEFGTFFGQGTRLTVV.

The rearrangement links TRBV7-9 to TRBJ1-6, with D perhaps matching TRBD1 (6 bases). The CDR3 is 14 amino acids. The V end was cut by 5 bases, the J end by 8 bases, with 13 bases between. CDR1 and CDR2 (germline): SEHNR, FQNEAQ (reference sequence). The DNA of the CDR3 is TGTGCCAGCAGCCCAGGGGACAATTATTCACCCCTCCACTTT. This encodes CASSPGDNYSPLHF.

Comments on this clone: Without the conserved terminal phenylalanine or tryptophan, this CDR3 likely stems from a read error. The DNA is left out, because the CDR3 cannot be placed on it with certainty; the CDR3 is given as TCRdb lists it. The rearrangement joins TRBV5-6 to TRBJ1-1; the table's D gene call, TRBD1, was not cross checked with the DNA. In germline, CDR1 is SGHDT, CDR2 YYEEEE. The CDR3 adds up to 10 amino acids, both ends counted. CDR3 region: CASSLARHSE.

The chain links TRBV27 to TRBJ2-7; D tentatively fits TRBD1 or TRBD2 (5 bases each). The CDR3 totals 13 residues. Germline values: CDR1 MNHEY, CDR2 SMNVEV (reference sequence). With 5 bases removed from V and 2 bases from J, the gap between germline ends came to 10 bases. Here the CDR3 reads CASSPGRTYEQYF. CDR3 nucleotides: TGTGCCAGCAGTCCGGGACGAACCTACGAGCAGTACTTC.

CDR3 protein: CASSLANPATDYEQYF. DNA for the CDR3: TGCGCCAGCAGCTTGGCAAACCCCGCTACAGACTACGAGCAGTACTTC. The chain is built from TRBV5-1 and TRBJ2-7; D is ambiguous. CDR1 is SGHRS, CDR2 YFSETQ, per germline. The CDR3 is 16 amino acids. V was shortened by 0 bases and J by 3 bases, with 16 bases between the two germline ends.

This clone was found a few times. The V gene is TRBV19, the J gene TRBJ2-1; tentatively, D is TRBD1 or TRBD2 (5 bases each). Germline V gene data show CDR1 as LNHDA and CDR2 as SQIVND (reference sequence). This CDR3 is built from 14 residues. The V and J ends lost 1 base and 6 bases respectively, with 10 bases between them. The CDR3 region has the DNA TGTGCCAGTAGTATAGGCCCAGGGAGCAATGAGCAGTTCTTC. It specifies CASSIGPGSNEQFF.

This chain connects TRBV7-9 to TRBJ2-5; unclear D gene. There are 13 residues in the CDR3. V lost 1 base and J lost 5, with 8 bases in between. Germline V gene lookup returns CDR1 SEHNR and CDR2 FQNEAQ (reference sequence). Written as DNA, the CDR3 is TGTGCCAGCAGCTTAGGAGTTTGGGAGACCCAGTACTTC. Protein product: CASSLGVWETQYF. Full variable domain (outside the CDR3, taken from reference TRBV7-9 and TRBJ2-5): DTGVSQNPRHKITKRGQNVTFRCDPISEHNRLYWYRQTLGQGPEFLTYFQNEAQLEKSRLLSDRFSAERPKGSFSTLEIQRTEQGDSAMYLCASSLGVWETQYFGPGTRLLVL.

This clone was observed a handful of times. The rearrangement uses TRBV4-3 and TRBJ2-7, with 7 bases that match TRBD1. Losses at the gene ends were 0 bases for V and 5 bases for J; bases not matched to a gene: 10. The CDR3 sequence is 16 residues long. Germline loops: CDR1 LGHNA, CDR2 YSLEER. The CDR3 spells CASSQDWTGRVDEQYF. CDR3 DNA sequence: TGCGCCAGCAGCCAAGACTGGACAGGCAGGGTCGACGAGCAGTACTTC.

V usage is TRBV10-3 and J usage is TRBJ1-2; 8 bases map to TRBD1. Germline V gene lookup returns CDR1 ENHRY and CDR2 SYGVKD. V gave up 10 bases and J gave up 3 bases; unmatched junction bases: 7. There are 13 residues in the CDR3. This chain's CDR3 is CATPTGEDYGYTF. CDR3 coding DNA: TGTGCCACCCCGACAGGGGAGGACTATGGCTACACCTTC.

J is TRBJ2-1 and V is TRBV7-6; D might be TRBD2 (6 bases). Per the germline V gene, CDR1 is SGHVS and CDR2 is FNYEAQ. The germline V and J ends were trimmed by 5 bases and 6 bases, with 14 bases remaining between them. The CDR3 extends over 14 amino acids. The CDR3 DNA reads as TGTGCCAGCAGCCAGGATGCGGGGTTCAATGAGCAGTTCTTC. This encodes CASSQDAGFNEQFF.

V is TRBV19 and J is TRBJ1-2, with D hard to call. The germline V gene encodes CDR1 LNHDA and CDR2 SQIVND (reference sequence). Trimming removed 3 bases at V and 6 bases at J, with 14 bases between. The CDR3 extends over 14 amino acids. This chain's CDR3 is CASSMWSGAHGYTF. The CDR3 nucleotides are TGTGCCAGTAGTATGTGGTCGGGCGCGCATGGCTACACCTTC.

The chain links TRBV7-8 to TRBJ2-3; D unresolved. The germline V gene has CDR1 SGHVS and CDR2 FQNEAQ. This CDR3 spans 14 amino acids. V was pared by 7 bases and J by 0 bases, with 11 bases between. The chain's CDR3 is CASNFPQSTDTQYF. In DNA form, the CDR3 reads TGTGCCAGCAACTTTCCTCAGAGCACAGATACGCAGTATTTT.